Shown below are 32 T cell receptor beta chains from a single sample sequenced in a study of T cells in women clearing cervical HPV infection. Method: immunoSEQ multiplex PCR; TCRdb's copy keeps in-frame clones and lacks some. The sample features fewer than 35,000 clones, with under 10% in its top ten. Sequencing used blood buffy coat. These receptors were collected from a woman between 18 and 75 years old with a cervical HPV16 infection that either progressed to CIN3+ or cleared (not recorded which).

Here the CDR3 reads CASREGLAGHTDTQYF. The CDR3 DNA, read in part, is TGTGCCAGCAGGGAGGGACTAGCGGGGCACACAGATACG. This chain joins TRBV6-2 or TRBV6-3 and TRBJ2-3, with 13 bases matching TRBD2. The read terminates 3 residues ahead of where the CDR3 ends, so the germline J gene completes it. The length of the CDR3 is 16 residues. The germline CDR1 and CDR2 sequences are MNHEY and SVGEGT. V lost 6 bases, J lost 2 bases, and 5 bases stayed unmatched.

About this clone: The read comes to an end 3 residues before the CDR3 does, leaving the germline J gene to fill in the end. J is TRBJ2-2 and V is TRBV5-1; 10 nucleotides align to TRBD1. Germline lookup yields CDR1 SGHRS and CDR2 YFSETQ. Trimming removed 4 bases from V and 4 bases from J; junction bases left unmatched: 4. This CDR3 is 15 amino acids long. The part of the CDR3 DNA that was read is TGCGCCAGCAGCCGGGACAGGGGAGGCACCGGGGAG. The encoded protein is CASSRDRGGTGE. The full CDR3 is CASSRDRGGTGELFF.

To note about this clone: The observed sequence ends 3 residues before the CDR3 terminus, with the missing tail filled in from the germline J gene. This sequence joins TRBV20-1 and TRBJ2-7, with TRBD1 matching over 7 bases. Germline V gene sequence: CDR1 DFQATT, CDR2 SNEGSKA (reference sequence). The V segment lost 6 bases and the J segment 0 bases; nucleotides outside the gene matches: 32. This CDR3 is 22 amino acids long. The CDR3 reads CSATLPGQIATDLFYSSYEQYF. The part of the CDR3 DNA that was read is TGCAGTGCGACGTTACCGGGACAGATCGCTACCGACCTTTTTTACAGCTCCTACGAG.

About this clone itself: The CDR3 end lies 3 residues beyond the end of the read and is filled in from the germline J gene. The chain combines TRBV12-3 or TRBV12-4 with TRBJ1-5, with 9 bases lining up with TRBD1. CDR3 size: 15 residues. The J segment lost 4 bases and the V segment lost 1 base, leaving 2 bases of the junction unmatched. CDR3 DNA (partial): TGTGCCAGCAGTTTAGAACAGGGGGCAAATCAGCCC. This sequence encodes CASSLEQGANQP. The entire CDR3 is CASSLEQGANQPQHF.

Regarding this clone: The CDR3 end lies 3 residues beyond the end of the read and is filled in from the germline J gene. This sequence joins TRBV6-4 and TRBJ2-7, with a tentative D call TRBD2 (6 bases). This CDR3 spans 14 amino acids. V was pared by 4 bases and J by 4 bases, with 14 bases between. CDR1 is MRHNA, CDR2 SNTAGT, per germline. Here the CDR3 reads CASSVEGRGYEQYF. The sequenced CDR3 bases are TGTGCCAGCAGTGTGGAGGGCCGGGGATACGAG.

Notes on this clone: The DNA ends 3 residues before the CDR3 does, and the rest of the CDR3 is filled in from the germline J gene. The rearrangement links TRBV2 to TRBJ2-7, with 12 bases aligning to TRBD2. CDR1 is SNHLY and CDR2 is FYNNEI in the germline V gene. This CDR3 is built from 15 residues. The V segment lost 5 bases and the J segment 2 bases; nucleotides outside the gene matches: 4. The sequenced CDR3 bases are TGTGCCAGCAGTATTCTAGCGGGAGGGACCTACGAG. It specifies CASSILAGGTYE. The entire CDR3 sequence reads CASSILAGGTYEQYF.

With respect to this clone: The read falls 3 residues short of the CDR3 end, and the missing part is taken from the germline J gene. V is TRBV24-1 and J is TRBJ2-3; possibly TRBD2 for D (6 bases). Germline CDR1 and CDR2: KGHDR and SFDVKD. Deletions cut 9 bases from V and 3 bases from J, with 15 bases between. CDR3 length: 14 amino acids. Incomplete CDR3 DNA: TGTGCCACCGCTCCTAGCGTTTGGACAGATACG. Protein: CATAPSVWTDT. The complete CDR3 reads CATAPSVWTDTQYF.

About this clone itself: The read ends 3 residues early relative to the CDR3; the germline J gene fills the gap. J is TRBJ2-7 and V is TRBV6-2 or TRBV6-3; D remains ambiguous. Trimming left V 4 bases short and J 2 bases short, with 3 bases between. The CDR3 length is 11 residues. Germline CDR1 MNHEY, CDR2 SVGEGT. The CDR3 DNA, read in part, is TGTGCCAGCAGTTCCGCCTACGAG. Translated: CASSSAYE. The whole CDR3 protein reads CASSSAYEQYF.

A word on this clone: The read terminates 3 residues ahead of where the CDR3 ends, so the germline J gene completes it. This chain uses TRBV29-1 with TRBJ2-3, with TRBD2 as a possible D gene (6 bases). Germline CDR1 SQVTM, CDR2 ANQGSEA. The V gene lost 4 bases and the J gene lost 8 bases, with 19 bases spanning the gap. The CDR3 contains 14 residues. CDR3 DNA (partial): TGCAGCGTTGTATTAGCGGTTATGCAGGGTACG. It translates to CSVVLAVMQGT. The whole CDR3 protein reads CSVVLAVMQGTQYF.

Comments on this clone: The read ends 3 residues early relative to the CDR3; the germline J gene fills the gap. The genes are TRBV5-1 and TRBJ2-7; D remains unclear. The CDR3 sequence is 12 residues long. With 1 base removed from V and 3 bases from J, the gap between germline ends came to 5 bases. The germline V gene encodes CDR1 SGHRS and CDR2 YFSETQ. The CDR3 DNA, read in part, is TGCGCCAGCAGCTTGACAGACTACGAG. Protein: CASSLTDYE. The entire CDR3 protein reads CASSLTDYEQYF. Complete variable domain (other parts from reference TRBV5-1 and TRBJ2-7): KAGVTQTPRYLIKTRGQQVTLSCSPISGHRSVSWYQQTPGQGLQFLFEYFSETQRNKGNFPGRFSGRQFSNSRSEMNVSTLELGDSALYLCASSLTDYEQYFGPGTRLTVT.

A word on this clone: Coverage ceases 3 residues before the CDR3 finishes, and the germline J gene fills in the end. The chain carries TRBV7-2 and TRBJ1-1, with D perhaps matching TRBD1 (5 bases). The CDR3 consists of 14 residues. Germline V gives CDR1 SGHTA, CDR2 FQGNSA. V lost 2 bases to trimming and J lost 3 bases, with 10 bases between them. CDR3 residues: CASSLMGLDTEAFF. The sequenced CDR3 bases are TGTGCCAGCAGCTTAATGGGGCTGGACACTGAA. The variable domain in full, completed from reference TRBV7-2 and TRBJ1-1, reads GAGVSQSPSNKVTEKGKDVELRCDPISGHTALYWYRQSLGQGLEFLIYFQGNSAPDKSGLPSDRFSAERTGGSVSTLTIQRTQQEDSAVYLCASSLMGLDTEAFFGQGTRLTVV.

Comment on this clone: The read terminates 3 residues before the CDR3 end, so the remaining end is supplied by the germline J gene. J is TRBJ2-2 and V is TRBV10-1, with D perhaps TRBD1 (5 bases). The CDR3 totals 14 residues. Germline V gene data show CDR1 as WNHNN and CDR2 as SYGVQD (reference sequence). The V gene lost 5 bases and the J gene lost 5 bases, with 12 bases spanning the gap. The CDR3 loop is CASSSDSRTGELFF. CDR3 bases read: TGCGCCAGCAGTTCCGACAGTCGGACCGGGGAG.

Notes on this clone: The CDR3 end lies 3 residues beyond the end of the read and is filled in from the germline J gene. The rearrangement joins TRBV9 to TRBJ2-7; possible D gene TRBD2, 6 bases. Trimming removed 4 bases at V and 6 bases at J, with 14 bases between. From germline, CDR1 is SGDLS and CDR2 YYNGEE. The CDR3 consists of 13 residues. The CDR3 loop is CASSSTTSFEQYF. CDR3 DNA (partial): TGTGCCAGCAGCTCCACGACTAGTTTCGAG.

Comment on this clone: The CDR3 goes on 3 residues after the read ends, and that part is filled in from the germline J gene. The chain is built from TRBV10-2 and TRBJ1-3; TRBD1 matches at 7 bases. The germline CDR1 and CDR2 sequences are WSHSY and SAAADI. The CDR3 sequence is 19 residues long. Trimming removed 0 bases from V and 2 bases from J; junction bases left unmatched: 13. The CDR3 spells CASSESRFGRGSTGNTIYF. Incomplete CDR3 DNA: TGCGCCAGCAGTGAGTCGCGTTTTGGCAGGGGGTCGACTGGAAACACC.

The CDR3 bases that were read are TGTGCCAGCAGCGTAGAAGGGGGACTAGCGACCTACAATGAG. As protein: CASSVEGGLATYNE. The whole CDR3 protein reads CASSVEGGLATYNEQFF. V is TRBV9 and J is TRBJ2-1, with 10 bases aligning to TRBD2. The read falls 3 residues short of the CDR3 end, and the missing part is taken from the germline J gene. Germline lookup yields CDR1 SGDLS and CDR2 YYNGEE. The trim removed 0 bases at V and 2 bases at J, leaving 5 bases unmatched. The CDR3 spans 17 residues.

Turning to this clone: Sequence at one end of the junction differs from germline and may be a read error. Coverage ceases 3 residues before the CDR3 finishes, and the germline J gene fills in the end. This rearrangement joins TRBV7-9 to TRBJ2-7; 12 bases align to TRBD2. CDR3 length equals 14 residues. CDR1 is SEHNR, CDR2 FQNEAQ, per germline (reference sequence). The DNA read from the CDR3 is TGTGCCAGCAGCCTAGCGGGGGGGCAGGGCGAG. Amino acids: CASSLAGGQGE. The full-length CDR3 reads as CASSLAGGQGEQYF.

A word on this clone: The read ends 3 residues shy of where the CDR3 ends; the end is completed using the germline J gene. V and J are TRBV19 and TRBJ2-4; tentative D call: TRBD1 (5 bases). This CDR3 is 15 amino acids long. The germline gives CDR1 LNHDA, CDR2 SQIVND (reference sequence). CDR3 region: CASTPGSGQIYGQYF. The DNA read from the CDR3 is TGTGCCAGTACCCCTGGGTCTGGACAAATCTATGGT.

As to this clone: The read falls 3 residues short of the CDR3 end, and the missing part is taken from the germline J gene. V is TRBV7-9 and J is TRBJ1-2; D is undetermined. CDR1 SEHNR and CDR2 FQNEAQ come from the germline V gene (reference sequence). The CDR3 sequence is 15 residues long. This CDR3 is CASSTLAGDEETYTF. Partial CDR3 DNA: TGTGCCAGCAGCACCTTAGCGGGAGATGAGGAAACC.

To note about this clone: The read stops 3 residues short of the end of the CDR3; the missing end is completed from the germline J gene. The chain employs TRBV2 and TRBJ2-1, with a tentative D call TRBD2 (6 bases). V was clipped by 3 bases and J by 6 bases, with 9 bases between them. This CDR3 has 13 amino acids. Germline CDR1 and CDR2: SNHLY and FYNNEI. The CDR3 protein is CASSEVAANEQFF. The sequenced part of the CDR3 DNA is TGTGCCAGCAGTGAGGTAGCGGCCAATGAG.

In regard to this clone: The read ends 3 residues shy of where the CDR3 ends; the end is completed using the germline J gene. The chain uses TRBV5-6 and TRBJ1-4; weak D call: TRBD1 (5 bases). The CDR3 spans 15 residues. CDR1 SGHDT and CDR2 YYEEEE come from the germline V gene. The V end was cut by 1 base, the J end by 7 bases, with 14 bases between. The chain's CDR3 is CASSLQGFGIEKLFF. Partial CDR3 DNA: TGTGCCAGCAGCTTGCAGGGCTTTGGGATTGAAAAA.

Comment on this clone: The CDR3 is cut off 3 residues early in the read; its end comes from the germline J gene. The rearrangement uses TRBV12-3 or TRBV12-4 and TRBJ2-1; D is perhaps TRBD2 (5 bases). The V end lost 6 bases, the J end lost 2 bases, and 20 bases lay between the germline ends. This CDR3 is 17 amino acids long. Incomplete CDR3 DNA: TGTGCCAGCAGCCATCGGGCGTTCACTAGTCCCTACAATGAG. Amino acids: CASSHRAFTSPYNE. The CDR3 in full is CASSHRAFTSPYNEQFF.

On this clone itself: The read ends 3 residues before the CDR3 terminus; that terminus is restored from the germline J gene. The V call is TRBV29-1, the J call TRBJ2-1, with D possibly TRBD2 on 5 matching bases. Germline-derived CDR1 and CDR2 are SQVTM and ANQGSEA. The CDR3 loop spans 12 amino acids. V lost 6 bases, J lost 4 bases, and 10 bases lay in between. Partial CDR3 DNA: TGCAGCGTCGGGGAAGGTTACAATGAG. Encoded protein: CSVGEGYNE. The full CDR3 reads CSVGEGYNEQFF.

Comment on this clone: The read terminates 3 residues ahead of where the CDR3 ends, so the germline J gene completes it. This chain links TRBV6-2 or TRBV6-3 with TRBJ2-3, with TRBD1 identical over 8 bases. With V trimmed by 2 bases and J by 2 bases, 3 bases remained unmatched. CDR3 length: 15 amino acids. In germline, CDR1 is MNHEY, CDR2 SVGEGT. CDR3 DNA, as far as it was read: TGTGCCAGCAGTTACGGGACAGGAAACACAGATACG. Translating gives CASSYGTGNTDT. The CDR3 in full is CASSYGTGNTDTQYF.

On this clone itself: The read falls 3 residues short of the CDR3 end, and the missing part is taken from the germline J gene. V gene TRBV11-2 combines with J gene TRBJ2-7; TRBD2 agrees at 9 bases. In germline, CDR1 is SGHAT, CDR2 FQNNGV. J lost 3 bases, V lost 6 bases, and 9 bases had no gene match. This CDR3 has 15 amino acids. The CDR3 protein is CASRQAGLAFYEQYF. The DNA read from the CDR3 is TGTGCCAGCAGACAAGCGGGACTAGCCTTCTACGAG.

About this clone: The CDR3 end is not reached by the read, which stops 3 residues before it; the germline J gene fills it in. This chain joins TRBV19 and TRBJ1-5, with 9 nucleotides matching TRBD1. The CDR3 has 15 residues. The J segment lost 6 bases and the V segment lost 5 bases, leaving 8 bases of the junction unmatched. CDR1 and CDR2 from the germline V gene are LNHDA and SQIVND (reference sequence). The CDR3 DNA, read in part, is TGTGCCAGTAGTGTACAGGGGGCCGGGTTTCAGCCC. This codes for CASSVQGAGFQP. The whole CDR3 region reads CASSVQGAGFQPQHF.

Concerning this clone: The read gets to within 3 residues of the CDR3 end, and the germline J gene fills in the rest. This chain joins TRBV7-2 and TRBJ2-3; 7 bases align to TRBD1. This CDR3 comprises 15 residues. V trimming: 5 bases; J trimming: 0 bases; junction bases outside the gene matches: 5. Looked up from germline, CDR1 is SGHTA and CDR2 is FQGNSA. CDR3 bases read: TGTGCCAGCAGCCGAGGGGACAGAAGCACAGATACG. Protein sequence: CASSRGDRSTDT. The whole CDR3 protein reads CASSRGDRSTDTQYF.

The CDR3 sequence is CASSLTGGLAGSWSTDTQYF. The part of the CDR3 DNA that was read is TGTGCCAGCAGCCTTACAGGGGGGCTAGCGGGGTCGTGGAGCACAGATACG. The chain carries TRBV4-2 and TRBJ2-3, with D possibly being TRBD2 (9 bases). From the germline J gene comes the end of the CDR3, since the read stops 3 residues before it. From germline, CDR1 is LGHNA and CDR2 YNFKEQ. Between the trimmed V and J ends, which lost 4 bases and 0 bases, there was a span of 26 bases. The CDR3 has 20 amino acids.

Notes on this clone: The CDR3 end lies 3 residues beyond the end of the read and is filled in from the germline J gene. The chain couples TRBV7-9 to TRBJ2-5; 9 bases fit TRBD1. The germline V gene encodes CDR1 SEHNR and CDR2 FQNEAQ (reference sequence). CDR3 size: 14 residues. J lost 5 bases, V lost 2 bases, and 3 bases had no gene match. The sequenced CDR3 bases are TGTGCCAGCAGCTTAACAGGGGGCGGTGAGACC. Its translation: CASSLTGGGET. The full CDR3 is CASSLTGGGETQYF.

Turning to this clone: Sequencing ends 3 residues short of the CDR3 end; the germline J gene provides the rest. The chain links TRBV20-1 to TRBJ2-7; TRBD2 aligns across 9 bases. The CDR3 contains 15 residues. Germline-derived CDR1 and CDR2 are DFQATT and SNEGSKA (reference sequence). The V gene end was trimmed by 3 bases and the J gene end by 2 bases; junction bases not matched to a gene: 8. CDR3 DNA, as far as it was read: TGCAGTGCTAGCATAGCGCGGGAGGGAGCCTACGAG. The encoded protein is CSASIAREGAYE. The entire CDR3 sequence reads CSASIAREGAYEQYF.

Concerning this clone: The read ends 3 residues before the CDR3 terminus; that terminus is restored from the germline J gene. The V call is TRBV5-1, the J call TRBJ2-7, with no clear D. CDR1 SGHRS and CDR2 YFSETQ come from the germline V gene. The CDR3 loop spans 15 amino acids. The V end was cut by 2 bases, the J end by 0 bases, with 12 bases between. CDR3 sequence reads: CASSLRPGSSYEQYF. Partial CDR3 DNA: TGCGCCAGCAGCTTAAGACCCGGGTCCTCCTACGAG.

About this clone: The CDR3 end lies 3 residues beyond the end of the read and is filled in from the germline J gene. This chain joins TRBV19 and TRBJ1-1; no clear D. Germline V CDR1 and CDR2: LNHDA, SQIVND (reference sequence). V was clipped by 3 bases and J by 2 bases, with 16 bases between them. The CDR3 runs to 16 residues. The CDR3 here is CASSITHSASNTEAFF. The sequenced part of the CDR3 DNA is TGTGCCAGTAGTATTACTCACAGTGCTTCTAACACTGAA.

As for this clone: The CDR3 end lies 3 residues beyond the end of the read and is filled in from the germline J gene. The chain has TRBV20-1 and TRBJ2-7; TRBD2 aligns across 7 bases. CDR1 and CDR2 (germline): DFQATT, SNEGSKA (reference sequence). This CDR3 is built from 14 residues. V shed 6 bases, J shed 2 bases, and the junction held 10 bases outside the gene matches. The CDR3 sequence is CSAQTSRSTYEQYF. The CDR3 DNA, read in part, is TGCAGTGCCCAGACTAGCCGATCTACCTACGAG.